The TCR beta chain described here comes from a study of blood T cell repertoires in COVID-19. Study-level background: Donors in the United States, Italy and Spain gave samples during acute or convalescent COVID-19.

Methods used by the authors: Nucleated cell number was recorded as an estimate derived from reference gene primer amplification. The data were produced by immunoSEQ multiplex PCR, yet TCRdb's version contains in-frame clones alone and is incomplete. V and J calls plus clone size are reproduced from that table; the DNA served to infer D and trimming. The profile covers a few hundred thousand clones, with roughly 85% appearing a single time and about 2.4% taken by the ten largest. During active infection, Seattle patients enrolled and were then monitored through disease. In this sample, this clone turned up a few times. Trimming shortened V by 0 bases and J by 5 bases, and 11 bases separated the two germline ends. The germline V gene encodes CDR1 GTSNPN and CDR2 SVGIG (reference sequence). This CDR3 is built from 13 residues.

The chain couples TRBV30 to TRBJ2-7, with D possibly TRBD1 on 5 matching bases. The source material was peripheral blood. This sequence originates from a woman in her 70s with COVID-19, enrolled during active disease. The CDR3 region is CAWSVQGPNEQYF. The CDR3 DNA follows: TGTGCCTGGAGTGTTCAGGGCCCCAACGAGCAGTACTTC.